The 22 T cell receptor beta chains listed next were all sequenced from one sample in a study of T cell responses to AZD1222 COVID-19 vaccine (dated by TCRdb to the early 2020s). Libraries were prepared through the immunoSEQ multiplex PCR assay. The immuneACCESS repertoire file appears here via TCRdb, limited to in-frame rearrangements. These files lack a portion of the clones; in checked studies, under half of the deficit traces to unresolved V genes, and the cause of the others is not known. In this sample the table shows about 130,000 clones, roughly 93% of which occur a single time. Together, the top ten hold about 3.1% of the sample. In the paper's terms, the time point label means: baseline before first vaccination. Sequences were derived from peripheral blood, sampled on day 0 of AZD1222 vaccination. These receptors all come from an adult in good health.

The V and J genes are TRBV27 and TRBJ2-2; TRBD2 aligns across 14 bases. The CDR3 covers 15 residues. Germline V gene lookup returns CDR1 MNHEY and CDR2 SMNVEV (reference sequence). Trimming took 6 bases from V and 6 from J; bases not matched to a gene: 3. The CDR3 here is CASSTTSGRAGELFF. The CDR3 DNA follows: TGTGCCAGCAGCACGACTAGCGGGAGGGCCGGGGAGCTGTTTTTT.

The V gene is TRBV3-1 (or the pseudogene TRBV3-2), the J gene TRBJ1-6, with 7 positions matching TRBD1. This CDR3 spans 15 amino acids. The germline gives CDR1 LGHDT, CDR2 YNNKEL (reference sequence). After removal of 4 bases from V and 9 bases from J, the junction contained 9 bases not matched to a gene. The CDR3 DNA follows: TGTGCCAGCAGCCCCCTGGACAGGTGGGGTTCACCCCTCCACTTT. Its protein is CASSPLDRWGSPLHF.

The chain joins TRBV28 to TRBJ1-1; D is ambiguous. V was cut by 4 bases and J by 8 bases, with 17 bases left in between. Germline assignment: CDR1 MDHEN and CDR2 SYDVKM. The CDR3 extends over 14 amino acids. CDR3 nucleotide sequence: TGTGCCAGCAGTTCCACTCCCCTCACACAGGAAGCTTTCTTT. Its translation is CASSSTPLTQEAFF.

The chain uses TRBV30 and TRBJ2-7; 9 bases agree with TRBD2. This CDR3 is built from 17 residues. Germline assignment: CDR1 GTSNPN and CDR2 SVGIG (reference sequence). V gave up 5 bases and J gave up 1 base; unmatched junction bases: 15. The DNA for the CDR3 is TGTGCCTGGGGGGAAGGAGCGGGAGGCGGGATTTCCTACGAGCAGTACTTC. Protein sequence: CAWGEGAGGGISYEQYF.

CDR3 in DNA: TGTGCCAGCAGCGCCCCGGGACTAGCGGGAGGGGAGCAGTTCTTC. Amino acid sequence: CASSAPGLAGGEQFF. This rearrangement joins TRBV7-2 to TRBJ2-1; 16 nucleotides agree with TRBD2. Germline loops: CDR1 SGHTA, CDR2 FQGNSA. With 5 bases clipped from V and 10 bases from J, the junction kept 5 bases outside the gene matches. The CDR3 loop spans 15 amino acids.

The chain joins TRBV28 to TRBJ2-3; no reliable D call. The CDR3 consists of 15 residues. The V and J ends lost 5 bases and 0 bases respectively, with 12 bases between them. The germline V gene has CDR1 MDHEN and CDR2 SYDVKM. CDR3 bases: TGTGCCAGCAGTGGGTACCGGTCCAGCACAGATACGCAGTATTTT. It encodes CASSGYRSSTDTQYF.

The V call is TRBV11-3, the J call TRBJ2-2, with a tentative D call TRBD1 (5 bases). With 4 bases removed from V and 5 bases from J, the gap between germline ends came to 5 bases. The CDR3 is 12 amino acids. Germline CDR1 reads SGHNT; CDR2 reads YENEEA. As DNA, the CDR3 is TGTGCCAGCAGCTCAGGGACCGGGGAGCTGTTTTTT. Its translation: CASSSGTGELFF. The entire variable domain, with the rest obtained from reference TRBV11-3 and TRBJ2-2, is as follows: EAGVVQSPRYKIIEKKQPVAFWCNPISGHNTLYWYLQNLGQGPELLIRYENEEAVDDSQLPKDRFSAERLKGVDSTLKIQPAELGDSAVYLCASSSGTGELFFGEGSRLTVL.

The V call is TRBV11-2, the J call TRBJ2-7; 7 bases align to TRBD2. The trim removed 1 base at V and 2 bases at J, leaving 5 bases unmatched. The CDR3 length is 15 residues. Germline V gene sequence: CDR1 SGHAT, CDR2 FQNNGV. As DNA, the CDR3 is TGTGCCAGCAGCTTAGTTTGGAGCGGGACCTACGAGCAGTACTTC. The encoded protein is CASSLVWSGTYEQYF.

This rearrangement joins TRBV29-1 to TRBJ1-1, with D maybe TRBD1 (5 bases). The germline V gene has CDR1 SQVTM and CDR2 ANQGSEA. This CDR3 spans 11 amino acids. Trimming removed 8 bases from V and 2 bases from J, with 9 bases in between. Here the CDR3 DNA reads TGCAGCAGCCGGGACAACACTGAAGCTTTCTTT. Translating it yields CSSRDNTEAFF.

The V gene is TRBV28, the J gene TRBJ1-2; D possibly corresponds to TRBD1 (6 bases). CDR1 MDHEN and CDR2 SYDVKM come from the germline V gene. V was clipped by 10 bases and J by 8 bases, with 17 bases between them. The CDR3 loop spans 12 amino acids. The CDR3 bases are TGTGCCACCATACAAGGGGGAGGCGGCTACACCTTC. This sequence encodes CATIQGGGGYTF.

In regard to this clone: The sample contains more than one DNA sequence encoding this CDR3. Here the CDR3 reads CASSLGQGAFNEQFF. The CDR3 DNA follows: TGCGCCAGCAGCCTAGGACAGGGGGCATTCAATGAGCAGTTCTTC. V gene TRBV5-1 combines with J gene TRBJ2-1; TRBD1 matches at 11 bases. V shed 4 bases, J shed 6 bases, and the junction held 6 bases outside the gene matches. The V gene's germline CDR1 is SGHRS and CDR2 YFSETQ. The CDR3 sequence is 15 residues long.

This clone appeared a few times. V usage is TRBV9 and J usage is TRBJ2-3, with 7 bases that match TRBD1. The CDR3 spans 15 residues. Germline values: CDR1 SGDLS, CDR2 YYNGEE. The V gene end was trimmed by 5 bases and the J gene end by 6 bases; junction bases not matched to a gene: 12. CDR3 bases: TGTGCCAGCAGAAAATACAGGGGTTCGGCTGATACGCAGTATTTT. The encoded protein is CASRKYRGSADTQYF.

The chain carries TRBV11-2 and TRBJ1-6; D call uncertain. Trimming stripped 1 base from V and 8 bases from J, with 9 bases between. Germline V gene data show CDR1 as SGHAT and CDR2 as FQNNGV. The CDR3 is 14 residues long. CDR3 DNA sequence: TGTGCCAGCAGCTTAGTTTTAAGGGATTCACCCCTCCACTTT. Its protein is CASSLVLRDSPLHF.

In its sample, this clone was seen once. This chain joins TRBV5-1 and TRBJ1-3, with a possible D match to TRBD1 (5 bases). Germline lookup yields CDR1 SGHRS and CDR2 YFSETQ. This CDR3 spans 16 amino acids. The V and J ends lost 0 bases and 1 base respectively, with 11 bases between them. The CDR3 loop reads CASSLAPPGSGNTIYF. The CDR3 DNA reads as TGCGCCAGCAGCTTGGCCCCCCCAGGGTCTGGAAACACCATATATTTT. Full variable domain (outside the CDR3, taken from reference TRBV5-1 and TRBJ1-3): KAGVTQTPRYLIKTRGQQVTLSCSPISGHRSVSWYQQTPGQGLQFLFEYFSETQRNKGNFPGRFSGRQFSNSRSEMNVSTLELGDSALYLCASSLAPPGSGNTIYFGEGSWLTVV.

The chain is built from TRBV4-3 and TRBJ2-5, with 9 positions matching TRBD1. The CDR3 length is 13 residues. Germline CDR1 is LGHNA and CDR2 is YSLEER. V shed 3 bases and J 4 bases; nucleotides not matched to a gene: 0. This chain's CDR3 is CASSQDRGETQYF. Written as DNA, the CDR3 is TGCGCCAGCAGCCAGGACAGGGGAGAGACCCAGTACTTC.

The J gene is TRBJ2-1, the V gene TRBV9, with no clear D. The CDR3 is 16 residues long. Germline CDR1 SGDLS, CDR2 YYNGEE. The ends were cut back, 0 bases at V and 6 bases at J, with 16 bases in the middle. This CDR3 reads CASSVGFREKGNEQFF. CDR3 bases: TGTGCCAGCAGCGTAGGATTTAGGGAAAAGGGCAATGAGCAGTTCTTC.

To note about this clone: At the DNA level, this CDR3 is encoded by other sequences in the same sample as well. The CDR3 is CASSFRSNQPQHF. CDR3 in DNA: TGTGCCAGCAGTTTCCGCTCCAATCAGCCCCAGCATTTT. The genes are TRBV28 and TRBJ1-5, with no clear D. Trimming shortened V by 3 bases and J by 3 bases, and 6 bases separated the two germline ends. Germline values: CDR1 MDHEN, CDR2 SYDVKM. The length of the CDR3 is 13 residues.

This chain links TRBV4-1 with TRBJ1-1; TRBD1 matches 9 bases. Germline CDR1 MGHRA, CDR2 YSYEKL. The CDR3 consists of 19 residues. V shed 1 base, J shed 0 bases, and the junction held 12 bases outside the gene matches. In DNA form, the CDR3 reads TGCGCCAGCAGCCAAGCTTTTCTCGTTGGGACAGGGATGAACACTGAAGCTTTCTTT. Translating gives CASSQAFLVGTGMNTEAFF.

J is TRBJ1-1 and V is TRBV9; a weak D match, TRBD1 (6 bases). The length of the CDR3 is 16 residues. The germline V and J ends were trimmed by 0 bases and 1 base, with 13 bases remaining between them. In germline, CDR1 is SGDLS, CDR2 YYNGEE. The CDR3 nucleotides are TGTGCCAGCAGCGTAGAGGACAGCCCGTCGAACACTGAAGCTTTCTTT. It yields the protein CASSVEDSPSNTEAFF.

The chain uses TRBV21-1 and TRBJ1-5; the tabulated D call, TRBD1, remains unverified against the DNA. TRBV21-1 is a listed pseudogene. The CDR3 consists of 17 residues. CDR3 coding DNA: TGTGCCAGCAGCAAGGGTCGATCAGACAGGAGCAATCAGCCCCAGCATTTT. It specifies CASSKGRSDRSNQPQHF.

This clone has just one count. CDR3 nucleotide sequence: TGCGCCAGCAGCTTGCCTGGGACTAGCGTCGGAGAGACCCAGTACTTC. It encodes CASSLPGTSVGETQYF. The chain joins TRBV5-1 to TRBJ2-5, with 10 bases fitting TRBD2. Looked up from germline, CDR1 is SGHRS and CDR2 is YFSETQ. This CDR3 region has 16 residues. The V and J ends lost 1 base and 4 bases, in that order; junction bases with no gene match: 7. Full variable domain (remainder filled in from reference TRBV5-1 and TRBJ2-5): KAGVTQTPRYLIKTRGQQVTLSCSPISGHRSVSWYQQTPGQGLQFLFEYFSETQRNKGNFPGRFSGRQFSNSRSEMNVSTLELGDSALYLCASSLPGTSVGETQYFGPGTRLLVL.

The gene calls are TRBV10-1 and TRBJ1-6; TRBD1 is a possible D gene (5 bases). The CDR3 consists of 14 residues. The V gene lost 3 bases and the J gene lost 6 bases, with 9 bases spanning the gap. Germline CDR1 reads WNHNN; CDR2 reads SYGVQD (reference sequence). The CDR3 is CASSEKQVNSPLHF. CDR3 DNA sequence: TGCGCCAGCAGTGAAAAACAGGTTAATTCACCCCTCCACTTT.